Following are 26 T cell receptor beta chains from one sample sequenced in a study of identical twins' blood T cells. TCRdb re-called the 5' RACE reads through MiXCR, storing one row per CDR3 protein. Seen here are 350,000 to 450,000 distinct CDR3 sequences, under 30% observed once, and the top ten hold 6.1%. What was sequenced was PBMCs. The origin of the receptors is a woman aged 18-49 years in good health.

The rearrangement uses TRBV10-3 and TRBJ1-2, with 8 positions matching TRBD1. This CDR3 contains 13 residues. After removal of 8 bases from V and 7 bases from J, the junction contained 9 bases not matched to a gene. Germline V CDR1 and CDR2: ENHRY, SYGVKD. The CDR3 protein is CAIWDRQYLGYTF. CDR3 sequence (DNA): TGTGCCATCTGGGACAGGCAGTATCTTGGCTACACCTTC.

This chain uses TRBV12-3 or TRBV12-4 with TRBJ1-5; TRBD1 agrees at 7 bases. The V and J ends lost 6 bases and 4 bases, in that order; junction bases with no gene match: 6. The CDR3 spans 14 residues. The chain's CDR3 is CASSRQGLNQPQHF. The CDR3 DNA follows: TGTGCCAGCAGCCGACAGGGCTTAAATCAGCCCCAGCATTTT.

The V gene is TRBV6-2 or TRBV6-3, the J gene TRBJ2-5; D gene uncertain. The V end was cut by 2 bases, the J end by 3 bases, with 10 bases between. Germline assignment: CDR1 MNHEY and CDR2 SVGEGT. This CDR3 has 14 residues. CDR3 sequence reads: CASSYPPTKETQYF. The CDR3 DNA sequence: TGTGCCAGCAGTTACCCTCCTACCAAAGAGACCCAGTACTTC.

This clonotype came up a few times. The chain combines TRBV7-2 with TRBJ1-2, with a possible D match to TRBD1 (6 bases). Germline V gives CDR1 SGHTA, CDR2 FQGNSA. V shed 4 bases and J shed 8 bases, with 17 bases lying between them. The CDR3 consists of 14 residues. CDR3 nucleotides: TGTGCCAGCAGCTCCTCCCAGGGGCAAGGCGGCTACACCTTC. As protein: CASSSSQGQGGYTF.

This clonotype is a singleton in its sample. The rearrangement links TRBV20-1 to TRBJ2-7; 10 bases map to TRBD1. This CDR3 contains 15 residues. The V and J ends lost 4 bases and 3 bases, in that order; junction bases with no gene match: 9. Germline V gene lookup returns CDR1 DFQATT and CDR2 SNEGSKA (reference sequence). CDR3: CSAIQRWDRGYEQYF. CDR3 DNA sequence: TGCAGTGCTATCCAGAGGTGGGACAGGGGCTACGAGCAGTACTTC.

V is TRBV3-1 and J is TRBJ2-1; perhaps TRBD2 as D (5 bases). The CDR3 extends over 15 amino acids. Germline-derived CDR1 and CDR2 are LGHDT and YNNKEL (reference sequence). V lost 7 bases and J 5 bases, leaving 18 bases between the germline ends. The CDR3 DNA sequence: TGTGCCAGCAATCATGGTCCTGAGGAGGACAATGAGCAGTTCTTC. Protein product: CASNHGPEEDNEQFF.

The chain is built from TRBV18 and TRBJ1-1; D remains unclear. Trimming removed 2 bases from V and 1 base from J, with 8 bases in between. The CDR3 is 14 residues long. Germline V gene lookup returns CDR1 KGHSH and CDR2 LQKENI. The CDR3 nucleotides are TGTGCCAGCTCACCATCCGCACCGAACACTGAAGCTTTCTTT. This codes for CASSPSAPNTEAFF.

The chain employs TRBV5-1 and TRBJ2-2; D unresolved. The CDR3 consists of 15 residues. Per germline, CDR1 SGHRS and CDR2 YFSETQ. V lost 3 bases and J lost 1, with 10 bases in between. For the CDR3, the DNA is TGCGCCAGCAGCTCACTCTACGTGAACACCGGGGAGCTGTTTTTT. Translation: CASSSLYVNTGELFF.

This clonotype has only a few counts. V is TRBV11-3 and J is TRBJ1-1; weak D call: TRBD1 (6 bases). Looked up from germline, CDR1 is SGHNT and CDR2 is YENEEA. V dropped 4 bases and J dropped 4 bases, with 10 bases sitting between them. The CDR3 contains 13 residues. Here the CDR3 DNA reads TGTGCCAGCAGCTCACCCAGGGGCACTGAAGCTTTCTTT. This translates into CASSSPRGTEAFF.

On this clonotype itself: Germline and junction disagree at one end, which may indicate a read error. This rearrangement joins TRBV9 to TRBJ2-7; TRBD1 or TRBD2 may be the D gene (5 bases each). Looked up from germline, CDR1 is SGDLS and CDR2 is YYNGEE. The CDR3 extends over 13 amino acids. CDR3 DNA sequence: TGTGTCAGCAGCGATCTCTGGGGACGTGAGCAGTACTTC. Translation gives CVSSDLWGREQYF.

This clonotype was recorded at least ten times. This chain connects TRBV6-1 to TRBJ1-1; D not resolved. In germline, CDR1 is MNHNS, CDR2 SASEGT. The ends were cut back, 6 bases at V and 1 base at J, with 6 bases in the middle. The CDR3 runs to 12 residues. This CDR3 reads CASRQSNTEAFF. Written as DNA, the CDR3 is TGTGCCAGCAGACAGTCGAACACTGAAGCTTTCTTT.

This clonotype was detected once. This chain connects TRBV28 to TRBJ1-2; D gene unclear. Germline V gene sequence: CDR1 MDHEN, CDR2 SYDVKM. V lost 5 bases to trimming and J lost 6 bases, with 10 bases between them. The CDR3 covers 12 residues. CDR3 region: CASSPGHHGYTF. The CDR3 DNA is TGTGCCAGCAGTCCCGGCCACCATGGCTACACCTTC.

The sample holds a few counts of this clonotype. The chain joins TRBV3-1 to TRBJ1-2; D not resolved. This CDR3 is built from 12 residues. CDR1 LGHDT and CDR2 YNNKEL come from the germline V gene (reference sequence). V was clipped by 1 base and J by 8 bases, with 8 bases between them. The DNA for the CDR3 is TGTGCCAGCAGCCAAGCGGGGAGCGGCTACACCTTC. It specifies CASSQAGSGYTF.

The V call is TRBV14, the J call TRBJ1-2, with TRBD1 as a possible D gene (6 bases). The V gene lost 0 bases and the J gene lost 9 bases, with 14 bases spanning the gap. CDR3 length: 14 residues. CDR1 and CDR2 (germline): SGHDN, FVKESK. CDR3 nucleotides: TGTGCCAGCAGCCAAGATTACGGGACATACAGCTACACCTTC. Translation gives CASSQDYGTYSYTF.

Only a few counts were recorded for this clonotype. This chain joins TRBV3-1 and TRBJ2-7; D might be TRBD2 (5 bases). Germline V gene sequence: CDR1 LGHDT, CDR2 YNNKEL (reference sequence). The length of the CDR3 is 11 residues. Between the trimmed V and J ends, which lost 6 bases and 6 bases, there was a span of 9 bases. The CDR3 DNA reads as TGTGCCAGCAGACTCGAGGGCGAGCAGTACTTC. It encodes CASRLEGEQYF.

The CDR3 here is CASSLGRDSGNTIYF. In DNA form, the CDR3 reads TGTGCCAGCAGCTTAGGCCGTGACTCTGGAAACACCATATATTTT. This chain links TRBV7-9 with TRBJ1-3; D gene uncertain. With 1 base removed from V and 0 bases from J, the gap between germline ends came to 7 bases. Per the germline V gene, CDR1 is SEHNR and CDR2 is FQNEAQ (reference sequence). The CDR3 totals 15 residues.

The genes are TRBV7-9 and TRBJ1-2; 7 positions agree with TRBD1. Per germline, CDR1 SEHNR and CDR2 FQNEAQ (reference sequence). Trimming cost V 6 bases and J 5 bases; bases outside gene matches: 9. This CDR3 has 14 residues. CDR3: CASSNLRDSYGYTF. DNA of the CDR3: TGTGCCAGCAGTAACTTAAGGGACAGTTATGGCTACACCTTC.

The chain is built from TRBV9 and TRBJ2-7, with unresolved D. Germline-derived CDR1 and CDR2 are SGDLS and YYNGEE. There are 14 residues in the CDR3. The V end lost 0 bases, the J end lost 7 bases, and 14 bases lay between the germline ends. The CDR3 spells CASSVDLIPLEQYF. The CDR3 coding sequence is TGTGCCAGCAGCGTAGACCTAATCCCTCTGGAGCAGTACTTC.

A few counts support this clonotype. J is TRBJ2-7 and V is TRBV3-1; perhaps TRBD1 as D (5 bases). The germline gives CDR1 LGHDT, CDR2 YNNKEL (reference sequence). V lost 2 bases and J 3 bases, leaving 8 bases between the germline ends. The length of the CDR3 is 13 residues. CDR3 coding DNA: TGTGCCAGCAGCCAATCAGGGATCTACGAGCAGTACTTC. Translated, it gives CASSQSGIYEQYF.

The sample holds a few counts of this clonotype. The chain has TRBV29-1 and TRBJ1-1; D is uncertain. V was shortened by 4 bases and J by 1 base, with 7 bases between the two germline ends. This CDR3 spans 12 amino acids. Germline V CDR1 and CDR2: SQVTM, ANQGSEA. CDR3 region: CSVVEGNTEAFF. The CDR3 DNA reads as TGCAGCGTTGTCGAGGGGAACACTGAAGCTTTCTTT.

This clonotype was counted only a few times. The chain couples TRBV4-1 to TRBJ1-4, with D hard to call. This CDR3 spans 17 amino acids. The ends were cut back, 4 bases at V and 6 bases at J, with 21 bases in the middle. CDR1 is MGHRA, CDR2 YSYEKL, per germline. CDR3 in DNA: TGCGCCAGCAGCCCCCTACCGGTTGGGGTGGATGATGAAAAACTGTTTTTT. Translated: CASSPLPVGVDDEKLFF.

This clonotype showed up just a few times. The V and J genes are TRBV19 and TRBJ2-7, with TRBD2 matching 10 bases. CDR3 length: 15 residues. Per germline, CDR1 LNHDA and CDR2 SQIVND (reference sequence). V lost 2 bases and J lost 5; bases outside the gene matches: 6. DNA for the CDR3: TGTGCCAGTAGTATAATGGCTAGCGGGAGCCACGAGCAGTACTTC. Amino acid sequence: CASSIMASGSHEQYF. The complete variable domain, with remaining parts taken from reference TRBV19 and TRBJ2-7, reads DGGITQSPKYLFRKEGQNVTLSCEQNLNHDAMYWYRQDPGQGLRLIYYSQIVNDFQKGDIAEGYSVSREKKESFPLTVTSAQKNPTAFYLCASSIMASGSHEQYFGPGTRLTVT.

This clonotype was observed a handful of times. The chain is built from TRBV20-1 and TRBJ1-1; 7 bases agree with TRBD1. The CDR3 totals 14 residues. Germline CDR1 is DFQATT and CDR2 is SNEGSKA (reference sequence). Unmatched junction bases numbered 8, after V lost 2 bases and J lost 5 bases. As DNA, the CDR3 is TGCAGTGCTAGATTAAAGGGGGCAAGGACTGAAGCTTTCTTT. This codes for CSARLKGARTEAFF.

This chain links TRBV6-2 or TRBV6-3 with TRBJ1-5; D is unclear. CDR1 is MNHEY and CDR2 is SVGEGT in the germline V gene. Trimming shortened V by 0 bases and J by 7 bases, and 7 bases separated the two germline ends. The CDR3 length is 13 residues. For the CDR3, the DNA is TGTGCCAGCAGTTACTCGAGTAAACAGCCCCAGCATTTT. Translating it yields CASSYSSKQPQHF.

This clonotype was seen at least ten times. The chain carries TRBV9 and TRBJ2-3; maybe TRBD2 (6 bases). The CDR3 is 14 amino acids. V dropped 2 bases and J dropped 4 bases, with 11 bases sitting between them. Germline lookup yields CDR1 SGDLS and CDR2 YYNGEE. CDR3 DNA: TGTGCCAGCAGCGTCACTAGCAGCCCAGATACGCAGTATTTT. It codes for CASSVTSSPDTQYF. The full variable domain, rest sourced from reference TRBV9 and TRBJ2-3, is DSGVTQTPKHLITATGQRVTLRCSPRSGDLSVYWYQQSLDQGLQFLIQYYNGEERAKGNILERFSAQQFPDLHSELNLSSLELGDSALYFCASSVTSSPDTQYFGPGTRLTVL.

This clonotype has a count of ten or more. This sequence joins TRBV7-9 and TRBJ1-1; a weak D match, TRBD1 (6 bases). Germline V gives CDR1 SEHNR, CDR2 FQNEAQ (reference sequence). V lost 5 bases and J lost 3, with 10 bases in between. The CDR3 is made up of 13 amino acids. The CDR3 nucleotides read TGTGCCAGCAGCCTCAACAGGGACACTGAAGCTTTCTTT. Translating it yields CASSLNRDTEAFF.